This TCR beta chain originates from a study of blood T cell repertoires in COVID-19. Study details: Spain, Italy and the United States supplied samples that represented acute and convalescent COVID-19.

Authors' processing steps: Amplified reference gene primers provided the basis for estimating nucleated cell counts. Profiling relied on immunoSEQ multiplex PCR, and the TCRdb table lists in-frame clones only, not all of them. The DNA gave D and trimming, while V, J and clone size come from that table. The data hold 450,000 to 500,000 clones, with approximately 85% observed a single time. Trimming removed 3 bases at V and 5 bases at J, with 10 bases between. CDR1 is LNHNV, CDR2 YYDKDF, per germline (reference sequence). This CDR3 contains 13 residues. This chain connects TRBV15 to TRBJ2-5; D is possibly TRBD1 (5 bases). Sequencing was done on a sample of peripheral blood. The source is a human donor in a cohort sampled during active COVID-19. CDR3 amino acids: CATSSNPGETQYF. The CDR3 nucleotides read TGTGCCACCAGCAGCAACCCAGGGGAGACCCAGTACTTC.